This is a list of T cell receptor beta chains from one sample in a study of T cell repertoires in cytomegalovirus infection. In TCRdb, the reads were re-called with MiXCR into one record per CDR3 protein. The sample has 510,000 or so distinct CDR3 sequences; about 26% are singletons. Sequencing input: PBMCs. The source is a human donor in good health (CMV status not recorded). Some clones in this sample may be carry-over from other donors' samples. The CDR3 runs from the conserved cysteine through the conserved F or W. Each record gives: CDR3 DNA, CDR3 protein, D gene, clone size, V gene, J gene. D genes are given only for firm matches. Size tells how often a clone was seen (once, few, many) or the class of an expanded clone, and some rows leave it out.

cdr3_nt: TGTGCCAGCACCACGGGACAGGGTTATGGCTACACCTTC; cdr3_aa: CASTTGQGYGYTF; d_call: TRBD1; clone_size: few; v_call: TRBV12-3/TRBV12-4; j_call: TRBJ1-2
cdr3_nt: TGTGCCAGCAGTTTTTCCAGGGAAGCTGAAGCTTTCTTT; cdr3_aa: CASSFSREAEAFF; d_call: NA; clone_size: NA; v_call: TRBV27; j_call: TRBJ1-1
cdr3_nt: TGTGCCAGCAGCCAAGATGAGGCGCAGGTCTATTCACCCCTCCACTTT; cdr3_aa: CASSQDEAQVYSPLHF; d_call: NA; clone_size: NA; v_call: TRBV3-1; j_call: TRBJ1-6
cdr3_nt: TGCAGCGTTCAACCACCCTACGAGCAGTACTTC; cdr3_aa: CSVQPPYEQYF; d_call: NA; clone_size: few; v_call: TRBV29-1; j_call: TRBJ2-7
cdr3_nt: TGTGCCAGCAGTAGGGGGGAAGGTCAGCCCCAGCATTTT; cdr3_aa: CASSRGEGQPQHF; d_call: NA; clone_size: NA; v_call: TRBV2; j_call: TRBJ1-5
cdr3_nt: TGTGCCAGCAGCTTAACGGAGCAAAACATTCAGTACTTC; cdr3_aa: CASSLTEQNIQYF; d_call: NA; clone_size: NA; v_call: TRBV7-3; j_call: TRBJ2-4
cdr3_nt: TGTGCCAGCAGCTTAGAAGGATCCTATACGCAGTATTTT; cdr3_aa: CASSLEGSYTQYF; d_call: NA; clone_size: many; v_call: TRBV7-8; j_call: TRBJ2-3
cdr3_nt: TGTGCCAGCAGCTTCGCCGCGCAAACAAGCTACGAGCAGTTCTTC; cdr3_aa: CASSFAAQTSYEQFF; d_call: NA; clone_size: NA; v_call: TRBV7-2; j_call: TRBJ2-1
cdr3_nt: TGTGCCAGCAGCCTGGACAATGGAAACACCATATATTTT; cdr3_aa: CASSLDNGNTIYF; d_call: NA; clone_size: few; v_call: TRBV12-3/TRBV12-4; j_call: TRBJ1-3
cdr3_nt: TGCAGTGCTAGATCTCCGACTAGCAGAAACCAAGAGACCCAGTACTTC; cdr3_aa: CSARSPTSRNQETQYF; d_call: TRBD2; clone_size: few; v_call: TRBV20-1; j_call: TRBJ2-5
cdr3_nt: TGTGCCAGCAGCTTAGGAGGCGGATACACTGAAGCTTTCTTT; cdr3_aa: CASSLGGGYTEAFF; d_call: NA; clone_size: many; v_call: TRBV7-2; j_call: TRBJ1-1
cdr3_nt: TGTGCCAGCAGCTTAGAAGTACCGGGTAATTCACCCCTCCACTTT; cdr3_aa: CASSLEVPGNSPLHF; d_call: NA; clone_size: many; v_call: TRBV7-8; j_call: TRBJ1-6
cdr3_nt: TGTGCCAGCAGCTTAGCCTACAGGGATGAGACCCAGTACTTC; cdr3_aa: CASSLAYRDETQYF; d_call: NA; clone_size: many; v_call: TRBV7-6; j_call: TRBJ2-5
cdr3_nt: TGTGCCGGTCAAAACAGGGGGGCAGCTAATGAAAAACTGTTTTTT; cdr3_aa: CAGQNRGAANEKLFF; d_call: TRBD1; clone_size: NA; v_call: TRBV6-6; j_call: TRBJ1-4
cdr3_nt: TGTGCCATCAGTGGATCCCAGGGACACCTCAAAAACATTCAGTACTTC; cdr3_aa: CAISGSQGHLKNIQYF; d_call: NA; clone_size: NA; v_call: TRBV10-3; j_call: TRBJ2-4
cdr3_nt: TGTGCCAGCAGGCGGACAGGAGATAGCAATCAGCCCCAGCATTTT; cdr3_aa: CASRRTGDSNQPQHF; d_call: TRBD1; clone_size: many; v_call: TRBV7-2; j_call: TRBJ1-5
cdr3_nt: TGTGCCAGCAGCTTCACAATGAACACCGGGGAGCTGTTTTTT; cdr3_aa: CASSFTMNTGELFF; d_call: NA; clone_size: NA; v_call: TRBV5-6; j_call: TRBJ2-2
cdr3_nt: TGTGCCAGTAGTATTCGGTCTTCGGGTACAGATACGCAGTATTTT; cdr3_aa: CASSIRSSGTDTQYF; d_call: NA; clone_size: NA; v_call: TRBV19; j_call: TRBJ2-3
cdr3_nt: TGCGCCAGCAGCCAAAGAATCGAGGGTTCCTACGAGCAGTACTTC; cdr3_aa: CASSQRIEGSYEQYF; d_call: NA; clone_size: few; v_call: TRBV4-1; j_call: TRBJ2-7
cdr3_nt: TGCAGTGCAAAGGGGCTAGCGGGAGATGCAGATACGCAGTATTTT; cdr3_aa: CSAKGLAGDADTQYF; d_call: TRBD2; clone_size: NA; v_call: TRBV20-1; j_call: TRBJ2-3
cdr3_nt: TGTGCCAGCAGCTCTGAGACGAGGGGGAGTCCCTACACCTTC; cdr3_aa: CASSSETRGSPYTF; d_call: NA; clone_size: few; v_call: TRBV7-6; j_call: TRBJ1-2
cdr3_nt: TGTGCCAGCAGTTTTGGACAGGGGGCGTATGAGCAGTTCTTC; cdr3_aa: CASSFGQGAYEQFF; d_call: TRBD1; clone_size: many; v_call: TRBV12-3/TRBV12-4; j_call: TRBJ2-1
cdr3_nt: TGTGCCAGCAGCCTAGACAGGGGAATTTACATTCAGTACTTC; cdr3_aa: CASSLDRGIYIQYF; d_call: TRBD1; clone_size: NA; v_call: TRBV7-2; j_call: TRBJ2-4
cdr3_nt: TGTGCCAGCAGCCCCCCGAGATCCGGGGAGCTGTTTTTT; cdr3_aa: CASSPPRSGELFF; d_call: NA; clone_size: few; v_call: TRBV5-4; j_call: TRBJ2-2
cdr3_nt: TGCGCCAGCAGCCAAGGAGTGATTGCCGTAGGCGAGCAGTACTTC; cdr3_aa: CASSQGVIAVGEQYF; d_call: NA; clone_size: NA; v_call: TRBV4-1; j_call: TRBJ2-7
cdr3_nt: TGTGCCAGCAGTTCCATGGGACAGCTCAATCAGCCCCAGCATTTT; cdr3_aa: CASSSMGQLNQPQHF; d_call: TRBD1; clone_size: few; v_call: TRBV2; j_call: TRBJ1-5
cdr3_nt: TGTGCCATCTACGGGACGGTGAACACTGAAGCTTTCTTT; cdr3_aa: CAIYGTVNTEAFF; d_call: NA; clone_size: few; v_call: TRBV30; j_call: TRBJ1-1
cdr3_nt: TGTGCCAGCAGCCTTACCTGGTTTAAGTCACCCCTCCACTTT; cdr3_aa: CASSLTWFKSPLHF; d_call: NA; clone_size: few; v_call: TRBV11-2; j_call: TRBJ1-6